Sequencing of this T cell receptor beta chain was carried out in a study of cytomegalovirus exposure and HLA in healthy donors. Across the whole study: The Caucasian-associated ancestry cluster held 65% to 90% of 300 to 450 genotyped donors. Study findings and constraints: By a later analysis, the bulk of CMV-associated TCR beta chains appeared HLA-restricted.

The PCR was carried out with 60 Vbeta primers and 13 Jbeta primers. The protocol was immunoSEQ multiplex PCR, while the TCRdb copy is restricted to in-frame clones and leaves out a portion. The data show about 140,000 clones, 70% to 80% seen once. The sample holds a few counts of this clone. Its antigen is unknown. J was trimmed by 7 bases and V by 5 bases; bases with no gene match: 13. Germline V gene lookup returns CDR1 SQVTM and CDR2 ANQGSEA. The CDR3 extends over 14 amino acids. The sequencing sample was made of PBMCs. The chain combines TRBV29-1 with TRBJ1-1; 7 nucleotides agree with TRBD1. The TCR sequence derives from a female donor in good health and CMV-seronegative. The CDR3 coding sequence is TGCAGCGTTTTTGTAGGGGGCGATCAGGGTGAAGCTTTCTTT. Protein: CSVFVGGDQGEAFF.